A single sample gave rise to the 7 T cell receptor beta chains below, sequenced in a study of cytomegalovirus exposure and HLA in healthy donors. PCR was performed using 60 Vbeta and 13 Jbeta primers. Clones were sequenced by immunoSEQ multiplex PCR, and TCRdb holds only the in-frame ones, with some missing. The table records 82,000 or so clones, 10% of them present only once. Sample: PBMCs. The receptor set was obtained from a man aged 55 to 70 in good health and CMV-seropositive.

This clone has just a few counts. Compared with germline, one end of the junction differs, possibly owing to a read error. The chain employs TRBV7-7 and TRBJ2-1; 7 nucleotides agree with TRBD2. This CDR3 spans 16 amino acids. Per the germline V gene, CDR1 is SSHAT and CDR2 is FNYEAQ (reference sequence). The CDR3 region is CASSLNPGGLYNEQFF. CDR3 bases: TGTGCTAGCAGCTTAAACCCCGGGGGGTTATACAATGAGCAGTTCTTC. Using reference TRBV7-7 and TRBJ2-1 for the parts outside the CDR3, the full variable domain is GAGVSQSPRYKVTKRGQDVTLRCDPISSHATLYWYQQALGQGPEFLTYFNYEAQPDKSGLPSDRFSAERPEGSISTLTIQRTEQRDSAMYRCASSLNPGGLYNEQFFGPGTRLTVL.

The chain links TRBV6-1 to TRBJ2-1, with D tentatively TRBD2 (6 bases). This CDR3 contains 14 residues. Per germline, CDR1 MNHNS and CDR2 SASEGT. V was cut by 2 bases and J by 10 bases, with 15 bases left in between. The CDR3 loop reads CASSELTRGWEQFF. Written as DNA, the CDR3 is TGTGCCAGCAGTGAATTGACTAGAGGTTGGGAGCAGTTCTTC.

This clone occurred a few times. The chain combines TRBV19 with TRBJ1-5; the match to TRBD1 covers 8 bases. This CDR3 spans 14 amino acids. Germline V gene lookup returns CDR1 LNHDA and CDR2 SQIVND (reference sequence). The ends lost 7 bases at V and 7 bases at J; junction bases unmatched: 9. In nucleotides, the CDR3 is TGTGCCAGTATTTCTGACAGGGGAAGCCAGCCCCAGCATTTT. Translating it yields CASISDRGSQPQHF.

This clone was picked up a small number of times. The V gene is TRBV11-3, the J gene TRBJ2-1; D may be TRBD1 (5 bases). The CDR3 sequence is 17 residues long. Trimming took 5 bases from V and 6 from J, leaving 23 bases between them. Germline CDR1 and CDR2: SGHNT and YENEEA. CDR3 sequence: CASSPTLGSGPRNEQFF. The CDR3 DNA reads as TGTGCCAGCAGCCCTACCTTGGGGTCAGGGCCCCGCAATGAGCAGTTCTTC.

The rearrangement uses TRBV9 and TRBJ2-2; D perhaps matches TRBD1 (6 bases). The CDR3 extends over 15 amino acids. Per germline, CDR1 SGDLS and CDR2 YYNGEE. V lost 3 bases and J lost 6, with 15 bases in between. This CDR3 reads CASSEQGWEPGELFF. Here the CDR3 DNA reads TGTGCCAGCAGCGAACAGGGTTGGGAGCCCGGGGAGCTGTTTTTT.

V usage is TRBV30 and J usage is TRBJ2-7; 7 nucleotides line up with TRBD2. Unmatched junction bases numbered 7, after V lost 4 bases and J lost 4 bases. The CDR3 sequence is 13 residues long. Germline CDR1 GTSNPN, CDR2 SVGIG (reference sequence). The CDR3 spells CAWTRSGKYEQYF. The CDR3 coding sequence is TGTGCCTGGACGAGAAGCGGGAAGTACGAGCAGTACTTC.

This sequence joins TRBV5-6 and TRBJ1-1; D gene unclear. Trimming removed 2 bases from V and 1 base from J, with 6 bases in between. The CDR3 is made up of 13 amino acids. CDR1 is SGHDT and CDR2 is YYEEEE in the germline V gene. For the CDR3, the DNA is TGTGCCAGCAGCTTCGGAGGGAACACTGAAGCTTTCTTT. This codes for CASSFGGNTEAFF.